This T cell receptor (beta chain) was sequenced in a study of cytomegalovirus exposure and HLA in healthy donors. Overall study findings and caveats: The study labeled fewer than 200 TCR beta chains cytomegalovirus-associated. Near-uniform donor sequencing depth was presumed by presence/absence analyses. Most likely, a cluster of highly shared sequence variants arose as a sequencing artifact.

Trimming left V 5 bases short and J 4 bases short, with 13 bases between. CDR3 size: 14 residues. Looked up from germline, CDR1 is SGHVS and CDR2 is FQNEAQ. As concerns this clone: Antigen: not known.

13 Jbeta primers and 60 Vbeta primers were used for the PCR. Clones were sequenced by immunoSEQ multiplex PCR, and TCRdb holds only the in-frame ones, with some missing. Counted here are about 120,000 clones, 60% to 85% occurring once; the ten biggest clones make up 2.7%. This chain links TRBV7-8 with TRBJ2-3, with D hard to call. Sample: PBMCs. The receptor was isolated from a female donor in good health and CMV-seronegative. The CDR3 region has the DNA TGTGCCAGCAGCCCCAGTCGTACCTCAGATACGCAGTATTTT. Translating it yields CASSPSRTSDTQYF. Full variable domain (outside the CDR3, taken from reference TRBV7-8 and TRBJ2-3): GAGVSQSPRYKVAKRGQDVALRCDPISGHVSLFWYQQALGQGPEFLTYFQNEAQLDKSGLPSDRFFAERPEGSVSTLKIQRTQQEDSAVYLCASSPSRTSDTQYFGPGTRLTVL.